One and the same sample provided the 8 T cell receptor beta chains below, sequenced in a study of blood T cell repertoires in COVID-19. The data were produced by immunoSEQ multiplex PCR, yet TCRdb's version contains in-frame clones alone and is incomplete. This sample has about 420,000 clones; 70% to 90% occur once, and the top ten carry more than 0.7%. Sequencing was done on a sample of peripheral blood. These receptors came from a young man with COVID-19, enrolled during active disease.

The V and J genes are TRBV10-2 and TRBJ2-4, with TRBD2 matching over 9 bases. Trimming removed 8 bases from V and 6 bases from J; junction bases left unmatched: 5. Per the germline V gene, CDR1 is WSHSY and CDR2 is SAAADI. The CDR3 totals 13 residues. The CDR3: CASGREGGNIQYF. CDR3 bases: TGCGCCAGCGGGCGGGAGGGGGGAAACATTCAGTACTTC.

The rearrangement links TRBV6-5 to TRBJ2-3, with TRBD2 matching over 7 bases. The V segment lost 5 bases and the J segment 0 bases; nucleotides outside the gene matches: 5. Germline CDR1 is MNHEY and CDR2 is SVGAGI. There are 15 residues in the CDR3. The CDR3 DNA follows: TGTGCCAGCAGTCCTAGCGGACCCAGCACAGATACGCAGTATTTT. Residues: CASSPSGPSTDTQYF.

The chain is built from TRBV7-2 and TRBJ2-1; D not certain. The CDR3 extends over 13 amino acids. The V end lost 4 bases, the J end lost 9 bases, and 13 bases lay between the germline ends. Germline V lookup: CDR1 SGHTA, CDR2 FQGNSA. The CDR3 sequence is CASSSPLVREQFF. The CDR3 DNA reads as TGTGCCAGCAGCTCCCCATTAGTCCGTGAGCAGTTCTTC.

The V and J genes are TRBV7-6 and TRBJ2-1, with 10 bases fitting TRBD1. The CDR3 runs to 15 residues. After removal of 5 bases from V and 2 bases from J, the junction contained 3 bases not matched to a gene. The germline gives CDR1 SGHVS, CDR2 FNYEAQ. DNA for the CDR3: TGTGCCAGCAGCCCCGGGACAGGGGCCTACAATGAGCAGTTCTTC. Encoded protein: CASSPGTGAYNEQFF.

This rearrangement joins TRBV6-5 to TRBJ1-1; D uncertain. Trimming took 6 bases from V and 5 from J, leaving 10 bases between them. This CDR3 comprises 12 residues. Germline lookup yields CDR1 MNHEY and CDR2 SVGAGI. In DNA form, the CDR3 reads TGTGCCAGCAGGAGGACGGGGACTGAAGCTTTCTTT. Protein product: CASRRTGTEAFF.

This sequence joins TRBV11-2 and TRBJ2-7; the match to TRBD2 covers 8 bases. The germline V gene encodes CDR1 SGHAT and CDR2 FQNNGV. The CDR3 has 15 residues. J gave up 3 bases and V 1 base, and 5 bases lay outside the gene matches. The CDR3 bases are TGTGCCAGCAGCTTAGGGCGGGGGGCCCGCTACGAGCAGTACTTC. It is translated as CASSLGRGARYEQYF.

This chain connects TRBV5-3 to TRBJ1-5; possibly TRBD1 for D (6 bases). TRBV5-3 carries the ORF label, with uncertain function. The CDR3 runs 14 residues. Deletions cut 4 bases from V and 3 bases from J, with 11 bases between. The CDR3 DNA reads TGTGCCAGAAGCACCACAGGGCACAATCAGCCCCAGCATTTT. It specifies CARSTTGHNQPQHF.

This chain links TRBV4-1 with TRBJ2-5; 13 bases line up with TRBD2. After removal of 4 bases from V and 5 bases from J, the junction contained 7 bases not matched to a gene. The CDR3 consists of 16 residues. From germline, CDR1 is MGHRA and CDR2 YSYEKL. DNA of the CDR3: TGCGCCAGCAGCCCGGGAGGGACTAGCGGGGCTGAGACCCAGTACTTC. As protein: CASSPGGTSGAETQYF.